This T cell receptor (beta chain) was captured in a study of blood T cells in healthy people across ages. The CDR3 runs to 17 residues. Germline V gives CDR1 DFQATT, CDR2 SNEGSKA (reference sequence). The junction had 12 bases not matched to a gene; V was cut back by 0 bases and J by 6 bases. On this clonotype: Antigen specificity is unknown.

General study results and limits: As naive T cell percentage varied, TCR beta diversity correlated strongly with it. Age brought a roughly linear fall in TCR beta diversity measured per million T cells.

With a J-beta primer mix and a sample-barcoded 5' primer, a second PCR ran 7 to 11 cycles. TCRdb recomputed calls from the 5' RACE reads with MiXCR, one row per CDR3 protein. The repertoire holds around 750,000 distinct CDR3 sequences, with around half as singletons. Donor samples were obtained from healthy Caucasian individuals from Russia, aged about 6 to 95. The receptor was derived from an elderly man in good health. The sample consisted of blood. V and J are TRBV20-1 and TRBJ2-2, with 8 bases fitting TRBD1. For the CDR3, the DNA is TGCAGTGCTAGAGATGCCCCGAGGACAGGGCCGGCCGGGGAGCTGTTTTTT. This codes for CSARDAPRTGPAGELFF.